This passage covers 3 T cell receptor beta chains from one sample sequenced in a study of T cells in tuberculosis. Time point reported: new active TB diagnosis, blood taken before or within 7 days of starting treatment. Data came from immunoSEQ multiplex PCR; TCRdb stores just in-frame clones and leaves some out. The sample has about 53,000 clones; roughly 96% are singletons. The sequencing here drew on PBMCs, taken at tuberculosis diagnosis. The receptors shown here come from an adult with tuberculosis.

V is TRBV11-2 and J is TRBJ1-1; D ambiguous. The CDR3 spans 15 residues. Germline V gene lookup returns CDR1 SGHAT and CDR2 FQNNGV. V shed 0 bases and J shed 4 bases, with 12 bases lying between them. The CDR3 region has the DNA TGTGCCAGCAGCTTAGACAGGCAGACACCCACTGAAGCTTTCTTT. It translates to CASSLDRQTPTEAFF.

The V call is TRBV29-1, the J call TRBJ2-7, with 13 bases that match TRBD2. CDR1 SQVTM and CDR2 ANQGSEA come from the germline V gene. This CDR3 is built from 14 residues. The junction had 1 base not matched to a gene; V was cut back by 5 bases and J by 0 bases. The CDR3 reads CSVWTSGSSYEQYF. The CDR3 nucleotides are TGCAGCGTTTGGACTAGCGGGAGCTCCTACGAGCAGTACTTC.

The V and J genes are TRBV7-9 and TRBJ1-4; possible D gene TRBD1, 6 bases. Germline V lookup: CDR1 SEHNR, CDR2 FQNEAQ (reference sequence). This CDR3 has 12 residues. Trimming took off 10 bases at V and 4 bases at J, with 10 bases between the two ends. Written as DNA, the CDR3 is TGTGCCACGACGGACAGTAATGAAAAACTGTTTTTT. Amino acids: CATTDSNEKLFF.